This TCR beta chain originates from a study of cytomegalovirus exposure and HLA in healthy donors. The PCR made use of 60 Vbeta and 13 Jbeta primers. This table comes from immunoSEQ multiplex PCR, and its TCRdb copy is limited to in-frame clones, with some not included. The table has roughly 180,000 clones, roughly 85% seen once. The source of this sequence is a man aged 25-45 years in good health and CMV-seronegative. The sample was PBMCs.

In DNA form, the CDR3 reads TGCGCCAGCATTCCGGGACTAGCGGGAGGGGCGGACTACAATGAGCAGTTCTTC. This gives the protein CASIPGLAGGADYNEQFF. V is TRBV10-2 and J is TRBJ2-1; 16 bases match TRBD2. In germline, CDR1 is WSHSY, CDR2 SAAADI. V gave up 7 bases and J gave up 3 bases; unmatched junction bases: 9. CDR3 size: 18 residues.